This entry concerns a single T cell receptor (beta chain). Its cognate antigen is unknown. Clones were sequenced by immunoSEQ multiplex PCR, and TCRdb holds only the in-frame ones, with some missing. This table holds approximately 140,000 clones, 80% to 95% found once. This sample is part of a study of T cell responses to AZD1222 COVID-19 vaccine. The wider study: Some second doses came at about 4 weeks and others at about 12 weeks; these were pooled. Study-wide findings and caveats: Donors were chiefly white British, with a greater number of females, and clonal diversity was perhaps underestimated. Regions 160-218 and 743-854 held dominance among vaccine-associated CD4 TCRs, which spanned spike. Two AZD1222 doses significantly raised spike-specific TCR breadth and depth over controls.

Germline V gives CDR1 SEHNR, CDR2 FQNEAQ (reference sequence). Trimming took off 5 bases at V and 4 bases at J, with 6 bases between the two ends. There are 11 residues in the CDR3. Sequenced material: peripheral blood, taken on day 0 of AZD1222 vaccination. This TCR was recovered from an adult in good health. The chain joins TRBV7-9 to TRBJ2-7; D is unresolved. CDR3 sequence reads: CASSPEYEQYF. The CDR3 DNA follows: TGTGCCAGCAGCCCCGAATACGAGCAGTACTTC.